Shown below are 15 T cell receptor beta chains from a single sample sequenced in a study of a mutant IDH1 vaccine in newly diagnosed glioma. The antigens these receptors bind are not known. Clones were read by immunoSEQ multiplex PCR, and TCRdb kept only the in-frame ones, dropping some. The sample carries about 60,000 clones, approximately 84% recorded once. The time point: week 11, during vaccination. Vaccine doses each comprised 300 ug of mutant IDH1 20-mer peptide, with topical imiquimod. The specimen was PBMCs, collected from a glioma patient whose treatment included an IDH1 peptide vaccine. These TCRs come from a woman aged 45-65 years with glioma.

The V call is TRBV4-1, the J call TRBJ2-7, with D possibly matching TRBD1 (9 bases). The CDR3 length is 16 residues. Germline values: CDR1 MGHRA, CDR2 YSYEKL. Trimming removed 1 base at V and 2 bases at J, with 15 bases between. CDR3 region: CASSQAGGTGTYEQYF. In nucleotides, the CDR3 is TGCGCCAGCAGCCAAGCGGGGGGGACAGGGACCTACGAGCAGTACTTC.

This clone has more than one count but fewer than ten. V is TRBV30 and J is TRBJ2-2; D tentatively fits TRBD1 or TRBD2 (5 bases each). The V end was cut by 0 bases, the J end by 7 bases, with 9 bases between. Germline CDR1 is GTSNPN and CDR2 is SVGIG (reference sequence). This CDR3 has 13 amino acids. CDR3 sequence: CAWSVLGVGELFF. The CDR3 DNA follows: TGTGCCTGGAGTGTACTAGGGGTCGGGGAGCTGTTTTTT.

V gene TRBV7-3 combines with J gene TRBJ2-3; TRBD2 matches at 9 bases. Trimming at V came to 5 bases and at J to 3 bases, leaving 9 bases not matched to a gene. CDR3 length: 16 residues. The germline gives CDR1 SGHTA, CDR2 FQGTGA. The CDR3 DNA sequence: TGTGCCAGCAGCCGATTAGCGGGGGCTGGGACAGATACGCAGTATTTT. Its protein is CASSRLAGAGTDTQYF.

As DNA, the CDR3 is TGTGCCAGCAGTGGGTATGATACGGGGGGCTACACCTTC. Amino acid sequence: CASSGYDTGGYTF. The chain combines TRBV27 with TRBJ1-2; no clear D. The germline V gene encodes CDR1 MNHEY and CDR2 SMNVEV (reference sequence). V shed 5 bases and J shed 8 bases, with 15 bases lying between them. This CDR3 has 13 residues.

The chain has TRBV7-9 and TRBJ2-7; TRBD1 aligns across 10 bases. The junction had 6 bases not matched to a gene; V was cut back by 5 bases and J by 2 bases. The germline V gene has CDR1 SEHNR and CDR2 FQNEAQ (reference sequence). The CDR3 consists of 15 residues. In nucleotides, the CDR3 is TGTGCCAGCAGCCGGGGGACAGGGGTTACCTACGAGCAGTACTTC. This gives the protein CASSRGTGVTYEQYF.

The CDR3 is CASSPAWGVSTEAFF. The CDR3 region has the DNA TGTGCCAGCAGCCCCGCATGGGGTGTCAGCACTGAAGCTTTCTTT. The chain recombines TRBV11-3 with TRBJ1-1; D unresolved. Trimming left V 5 bases short and J 4 bases short, with 17 bases between. Germline assignment: CDR1 SGHNT and CDR2 YENEEA. There are 15 residues in the CDR3.

J is TRBJ1-5 and V is TRBV19, with D uncertain. Germline CDR1 and CDR2: LNHDA and SQIVND (reference sequence). CDR3 length equals 14 residues. Between the trimmed V and J ends, which lost 3 bases and 5 bases, there was a span of 11 bases. The CDR3 loop is CASSIGQFYQPQHF. The CDR3 DNA follows: TGTGCCAGTAGTATCGGGCAGTTTTATCAGCCCCAGCATTTT.

The chain couples TRBV11-2 to TRBJ2-7, with D tentatively TRBD2 (7 bases). The CDR3 has 13 amino acids. Trimming took off 3 bases at V and 4 bases at J, with 10 bases between the two ends. CDR1 SGHAT and CDR2 FQNNGV come from the germline V gene. The CDR3 DNA is TGTGCCAGCAGCTTTGGGGGGGCATACGAGCAGTACTTC. It translates to CASSFGGAYEQYF.

The chain has TRBV9 and TRBJ2-3; D not certain. V lost 3 bases and J 2 bases, leaving 13 bases between the germline ends. The CDR3 is made up of 15 amino acids. Germline V CDR1 and CDR2: SGDLS, YYNGEE. CDR3 bases: TGTGCCAGCAGCGCAGCTCCGTCACTCACAGATACGCAGTATTTT. This encodes CASSAAPSLTDTQYF. Complete variable domain (other parts from reference TRBV9 and TRBJ2-3): DSGVTQTPKHLITATGQRVTLRCSPRSGDLSVYWYQQSLDQGLQFLIQYYNGEERAKGNILERFSAQQFPDLHSELNLSSLELGDSALYFCASSAAPSLTDTQYFGPGTRLTVL.

This clone was seen a single time. CDR3 sequence: CASSPPGGDTGELFF. The CDR3 nucleotides are TGTGCCAGCTCACCCCCAGGGGGCGACACCGGGGAGCTGTTTTTT. This chain links TRBV18 with TRBJ2-2; 8 bases fit TRBD1. V lost 3 bases, J lost 3 bases, and 3 bases stayed unmatched. The length of the CDR3 is 15 residues. The V gene's germline CDR1 is KGHSH and CDR2 LQKENI.

The chain carries TRBV6-5 and TRBJ2-7; maybe TRBD1 (6 bases). CDR1 is MNHEY and CDR2 is SVGAGI in the germline V gene. V lost 5 bases, J lost 1 base, and 12 bases lay in between. This CDR3 has 14 residues. The CDR3 bases are TGTGCCAGCAGTAACACAGGGAGATCCTACGAGCAGTACTTC. The encoded protein is CASSNTGRSYEQYF.

In this sample, this clone turned up a few times. The V gene is TRBV14, the J gene TRBJ1-3; D is unresolved. CDR1 is SGHDN and CDR2 is FVKESK in the germline V gene. The CDR3 spans 12 residues. The V end lost 5 bases, the J end lost 0 bases, and 2 bases lay between the germline ends. The DNA of the CDR3 is TGTGCCAGCAGCTACTCTGGAAACACCATATATTTT. Translation gives CASSYSGNTIYF.

This clone has only one observation. This chain links TRBV5-4 with TRBJ2-5, with 7 bases that match TRBD1. The germline V gene has CDR1 SGHNT and CDR2 YYREEE (reference sequence). CDR3 length: 15 amino acids. The J segment lost 4 bases and the V segment lost 2 bases, leaving 8 bases of the junction unmatched. Written as DNA, the CDR3 is TGTGCCAGCAGCTTACAGGGACAGTCGGGAGAGACCCAGTACTTC. It encodes CASSLQGQSGETQYF.

The CDR3 nucleotides read TGTGCCAGCAGCCCCGCGTCGGGACAGGGCAATGAAAAACTGTTTTTT. This sequence encodes CASSPASGQGNEKLFF. The chain joins TRBV4-2 to TRBJ1-4; 9 bases fit TRBD1. Unmatched junction bases numbered 8, after V lost 4 bases and J lost 5 bases. The CDR3 runs 16 residues. Looked up from germline, CDR1 is LGHNA and CDR2 is YNFKEQ.

CDR3 DNA: TGTGCCAGCAGCTTGGAGGGGACGGCCCCTCGGGACACTGAAGCTTTCTTT. It encodes CASSLEGTAPRDTEAFF. The chain employs TRBV5-4 and TRBJ1-1; the D gene is possibly TRBD1 (5 bases). The CDR3 is made up of 17 amino acids. Germline V lookup: CDR1 SGHNT, CDR2 YYREEE (reference sequence). With 0 bases removed from V and 3 bases from J, the gap between germline ends came to 18 bases. Full variable domain (outside the CDR3, taken from reference TRBV5-4 and TRBJ1-1): ETGVTQSPTHLIKTRGQQVTLRCSSQSGHNTVSWYQQALGQGPQFIFQYYREEENGRGNFPPRFSGLQFPNYSSELNVNALELDDSALYLCASSLEGTAPRDTEAFFGQGTRLTVV.